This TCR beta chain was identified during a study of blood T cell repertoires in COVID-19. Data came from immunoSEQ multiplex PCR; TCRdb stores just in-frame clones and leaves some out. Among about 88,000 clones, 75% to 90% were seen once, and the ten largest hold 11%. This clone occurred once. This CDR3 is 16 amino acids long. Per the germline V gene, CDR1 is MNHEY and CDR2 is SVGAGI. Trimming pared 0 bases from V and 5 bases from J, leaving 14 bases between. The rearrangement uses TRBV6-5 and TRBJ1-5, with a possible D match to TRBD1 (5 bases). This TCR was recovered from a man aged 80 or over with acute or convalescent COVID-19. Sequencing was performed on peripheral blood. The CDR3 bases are TGTGCCAGCAGTTACTCATTTGACAGAGATCATCAGCCCCAGCATTTT. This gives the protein CASSYSFDRDHQPQHF.